The source of this T cell receptor (beta chain) is a study of shared clonotypes between healthy human individuals. Across the study: For every donor, three CD4 naive, three CD4 memory, two CD8 naive and one CD8 memory plates were used. Study-level points and caveats: Naive subsets usually exceeded memory subsets in estimated richness. In contrast to clonotypes shared by all four donors, non-shared clonotypes had lower generation probabilities. Tissues were not sampled, only blood, and their repertoires likely differ.

Between the trimmed V and J ends, which lost 0 bases and 0 bases, there was a span of 9 bases. The CDR3 runs to 16 residues. CDR1 and CDR2 (germline): SGDLS, YYNGEE. About this clone: What it binds is unknown.

CD45RO-negative, CCR7-positively selected cells formed the naive CD8 fraction, excluding terminally differentiated effector memory CD45RA+ cells. Method: immunoSEQ multiplex PCR; TCRdb's copy keeps in-frame clones and lacks some. The data contain just over 2,000,000 clones, around 96% of them singletons. The chain employs TRBV9 and TRBJ2-2; maybe TRBD1 (5 bases). The TCR comes from a man younger than 30 in good health. Sequenced sample: naive CD8+ T cells sorted from blood. The CDR3 DNA sequence: TGTGCCAGCAGCGTAGCAGGGTTCGCGAACACCGGGGAGCTGTTTTTT. Protein sequence: CASSVAGFANTGELFF.